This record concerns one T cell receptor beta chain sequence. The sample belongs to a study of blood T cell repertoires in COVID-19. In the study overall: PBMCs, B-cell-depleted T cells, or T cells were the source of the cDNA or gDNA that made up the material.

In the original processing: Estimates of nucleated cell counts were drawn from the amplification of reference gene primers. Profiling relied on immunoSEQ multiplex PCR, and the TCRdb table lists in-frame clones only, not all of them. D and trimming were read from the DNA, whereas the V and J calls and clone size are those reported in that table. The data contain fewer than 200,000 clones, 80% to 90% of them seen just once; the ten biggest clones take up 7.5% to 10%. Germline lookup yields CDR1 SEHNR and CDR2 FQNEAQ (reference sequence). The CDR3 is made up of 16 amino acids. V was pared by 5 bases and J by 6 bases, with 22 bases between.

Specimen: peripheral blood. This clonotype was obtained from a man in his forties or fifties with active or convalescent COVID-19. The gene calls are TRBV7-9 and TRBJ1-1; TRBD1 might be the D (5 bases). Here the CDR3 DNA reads TGTGCCAGCAGCACCGCGGGACGACTCACCCCCGCTGAAGCTTTCTTT. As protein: CASSTAGRLTPAEAFF.